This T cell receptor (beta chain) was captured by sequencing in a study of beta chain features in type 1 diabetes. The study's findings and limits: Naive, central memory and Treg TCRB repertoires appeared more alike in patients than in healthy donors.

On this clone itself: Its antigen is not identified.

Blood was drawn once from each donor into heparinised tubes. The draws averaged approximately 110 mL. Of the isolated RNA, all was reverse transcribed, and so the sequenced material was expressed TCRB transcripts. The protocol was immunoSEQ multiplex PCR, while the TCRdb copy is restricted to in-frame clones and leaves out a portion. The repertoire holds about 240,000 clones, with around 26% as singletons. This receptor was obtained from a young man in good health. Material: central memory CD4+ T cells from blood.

Here the CDR3 DNA reads TGTGCCAGCTCACCAGGACTAGCGGGGCGCTACGAGCAGTACTTC. Translation gives CASSPGLAGRYEQYF. The chain couples TRBV18 to TRBJ2-7; 12 nucleotides line up with TRBD2. Germline CDR1 is KGHSH and CDR2 is LQKENI. The junction had 2 bases not matched to a gene; V was cut back by 2 bases and J by 3 bases. The CDR3 totals 15 residues.